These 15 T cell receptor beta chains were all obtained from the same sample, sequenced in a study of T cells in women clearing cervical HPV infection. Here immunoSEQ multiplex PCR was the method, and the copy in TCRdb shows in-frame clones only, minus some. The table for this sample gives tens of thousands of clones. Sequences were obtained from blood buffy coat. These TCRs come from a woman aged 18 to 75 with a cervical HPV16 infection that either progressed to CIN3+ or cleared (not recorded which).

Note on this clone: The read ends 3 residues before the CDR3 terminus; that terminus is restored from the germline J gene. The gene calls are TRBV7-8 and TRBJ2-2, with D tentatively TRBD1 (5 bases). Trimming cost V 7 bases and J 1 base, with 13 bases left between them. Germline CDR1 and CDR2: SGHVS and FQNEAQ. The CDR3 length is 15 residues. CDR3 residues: CASTVHRGNTGELFF. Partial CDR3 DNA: TGTGCCAGCACTGTCCATAGGGGGAACACCGGGGAG.

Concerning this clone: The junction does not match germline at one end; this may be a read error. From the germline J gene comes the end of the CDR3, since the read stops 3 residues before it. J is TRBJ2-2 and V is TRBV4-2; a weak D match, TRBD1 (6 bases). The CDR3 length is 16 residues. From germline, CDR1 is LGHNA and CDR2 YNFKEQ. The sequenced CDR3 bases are TGCGCCAGCAGCCAAGAGTCTACAGGGTTGACCGGGGAG. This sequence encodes CASSQESTGLTGE. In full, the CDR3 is CASSQESTGLTGELFF.

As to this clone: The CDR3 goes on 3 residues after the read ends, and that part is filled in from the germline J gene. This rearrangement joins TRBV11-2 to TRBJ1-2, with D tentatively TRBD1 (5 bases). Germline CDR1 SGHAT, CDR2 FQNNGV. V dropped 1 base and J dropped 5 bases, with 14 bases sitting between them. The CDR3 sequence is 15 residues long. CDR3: CASSLGGGENYGYTF. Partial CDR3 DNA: TGTGCCAGCAGCTTAGGGGGAGGGGAAAATTATGGC.

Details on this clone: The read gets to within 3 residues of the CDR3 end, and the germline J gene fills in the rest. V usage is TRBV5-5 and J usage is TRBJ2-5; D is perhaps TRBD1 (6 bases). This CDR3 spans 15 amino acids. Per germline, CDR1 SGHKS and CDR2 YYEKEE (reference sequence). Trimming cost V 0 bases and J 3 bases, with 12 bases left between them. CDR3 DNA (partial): TGTGCCAGCAGCTTGGGGCATAAGGGGGAAGAGACC. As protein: CASSLGHKGEET. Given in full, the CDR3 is CASSLGHKGEETQYF.

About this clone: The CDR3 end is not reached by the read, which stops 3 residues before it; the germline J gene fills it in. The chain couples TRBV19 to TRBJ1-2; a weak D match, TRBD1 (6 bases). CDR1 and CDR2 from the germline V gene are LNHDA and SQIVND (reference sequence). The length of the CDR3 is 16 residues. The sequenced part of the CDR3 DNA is TGTGCCAGTAGTATGTATCTGACAAGGGGGTCCGGCGAC. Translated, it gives CASSMYLTRGSGD. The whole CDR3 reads CASSMYLTRGSGDYTF.

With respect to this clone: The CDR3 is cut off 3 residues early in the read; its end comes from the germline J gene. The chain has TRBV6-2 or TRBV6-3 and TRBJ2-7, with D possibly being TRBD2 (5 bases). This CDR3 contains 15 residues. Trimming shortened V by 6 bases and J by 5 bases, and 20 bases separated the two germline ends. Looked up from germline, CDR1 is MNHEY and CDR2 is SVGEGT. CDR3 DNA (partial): TGTGCCAGCAGCTATCGTGGTCTAGGAGGCCACGAG. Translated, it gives CASSYRGLGGHE. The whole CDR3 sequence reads CASSYRGLGGHEQYF.

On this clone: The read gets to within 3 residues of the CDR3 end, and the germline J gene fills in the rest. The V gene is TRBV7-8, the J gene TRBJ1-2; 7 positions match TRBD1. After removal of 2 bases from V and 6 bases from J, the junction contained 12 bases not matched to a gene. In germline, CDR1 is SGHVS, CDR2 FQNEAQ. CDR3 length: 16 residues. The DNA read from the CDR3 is TGTGCCAGCAGCTTAAGGCATTCGACAGGGTTTCATGGC. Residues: CASSLRHSTGFHG. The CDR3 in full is CASSLRHSTGFHGYTF.

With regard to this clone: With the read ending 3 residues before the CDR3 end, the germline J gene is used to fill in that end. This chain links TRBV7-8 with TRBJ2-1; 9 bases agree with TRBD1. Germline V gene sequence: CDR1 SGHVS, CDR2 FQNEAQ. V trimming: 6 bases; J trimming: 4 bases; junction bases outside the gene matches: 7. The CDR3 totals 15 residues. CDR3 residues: CASREGQGGYNEQFF. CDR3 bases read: TGTGCCAGCAGGGAGGGACAGGGAGGGTACAATGAG.

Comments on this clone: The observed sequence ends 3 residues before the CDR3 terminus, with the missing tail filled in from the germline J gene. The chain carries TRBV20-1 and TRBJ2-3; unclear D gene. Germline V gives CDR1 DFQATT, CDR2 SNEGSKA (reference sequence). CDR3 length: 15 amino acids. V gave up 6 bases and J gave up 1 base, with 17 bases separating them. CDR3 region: CSAIVLGHRTDTQYF. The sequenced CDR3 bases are TGCAGTGCAATCGTCCTAGGCCACCGCACAGATACG.

CDR3 DNA (partial): TGCAGTGCAACAAAGGTAGGGACAGGGGGCCATCAGCCC. It is translated as CSATKVGTGGHQP. The complete CDR3 protein is CSATKVGTGGHQPQHF. The gene calls are TRBV20-1 and TRBJ1-5, with 12 bases lining up with TRBD1. The read terminates 3 residues before the CDR3 end, so the remaining end is supplied by the germline J gene. J was trimmed by 5 bases and V by 6 bases; bases with no gene match: 11. The V gene's germline CDR1 is DFQATT and CDR2 SNEGSKA (reference sequence). CDR3 length: 16 residues.

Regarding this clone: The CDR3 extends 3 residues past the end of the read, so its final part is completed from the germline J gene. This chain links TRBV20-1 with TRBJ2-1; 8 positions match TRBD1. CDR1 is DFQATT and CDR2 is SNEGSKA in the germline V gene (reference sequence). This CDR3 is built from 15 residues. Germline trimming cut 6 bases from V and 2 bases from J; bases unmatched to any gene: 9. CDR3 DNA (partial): TGCAGTGCCCTCGCCGGACAGGGAGCCTACAATGAG. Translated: CSALAGQGAYNE. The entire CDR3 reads CSALAGQGAYNEQFF.

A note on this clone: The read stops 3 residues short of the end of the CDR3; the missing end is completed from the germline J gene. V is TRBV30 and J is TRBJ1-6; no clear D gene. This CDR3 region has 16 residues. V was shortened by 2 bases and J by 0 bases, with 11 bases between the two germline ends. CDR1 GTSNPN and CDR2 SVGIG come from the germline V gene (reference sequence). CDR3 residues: CAWSFQESSYNSPLHF. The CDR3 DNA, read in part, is TGTGCCTGGAGTTTTCAGGAGAGCTCCTATAATTCACCC. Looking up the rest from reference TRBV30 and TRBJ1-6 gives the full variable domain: SQTIHQWPATLVQPVGSPLSLECTVEGTSNPNLYWYRQAAGRGLQLLFYSVGIGQISSEVPQNLSASRPQDRQFILSSKKLLLSDSGFYLCAWSFQESSYNSPLHFGNGTRLTVT.

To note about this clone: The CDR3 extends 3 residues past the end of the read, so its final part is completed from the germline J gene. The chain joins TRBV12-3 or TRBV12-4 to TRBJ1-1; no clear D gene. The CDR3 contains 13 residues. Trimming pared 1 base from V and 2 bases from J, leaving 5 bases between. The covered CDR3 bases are TGTGCCAGCAGTTTAGGGGCCAACACTGAA. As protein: CASSLGANTE. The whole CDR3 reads CASSLGANTEAFF.

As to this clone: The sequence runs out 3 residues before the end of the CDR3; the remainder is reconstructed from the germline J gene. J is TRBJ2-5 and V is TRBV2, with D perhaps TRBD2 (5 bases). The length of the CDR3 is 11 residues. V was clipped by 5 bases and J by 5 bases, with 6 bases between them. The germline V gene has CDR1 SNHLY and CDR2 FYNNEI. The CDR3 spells CASSSSETQYF. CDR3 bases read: TGTGCCAGCAGTTCTAGCGAGACC.

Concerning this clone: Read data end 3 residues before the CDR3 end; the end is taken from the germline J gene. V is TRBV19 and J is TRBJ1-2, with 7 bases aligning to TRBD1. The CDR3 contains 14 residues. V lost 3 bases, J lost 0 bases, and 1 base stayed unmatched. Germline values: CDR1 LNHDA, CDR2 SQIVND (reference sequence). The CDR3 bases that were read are TGTGCCAGTAGTATTGGGACAGCTAACTATGGC. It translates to CASSIGTANYG. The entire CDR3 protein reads CASSIGTANYGYTF.